This T cell receptor beta chain derives from a study of CD8 T cells in Susac syndrome (dated 2019 in TCRdb). Regarding the complete study: Repertoire sequencing was used to test whether CD8+ T cell activation and differentiation in Susac syndrome was antigen driven. The study compared CD8+ T cell repertoire clonality among over ten healthy donors, 14 Susac syndrome patients and 15 multiple sclerosis patients. Study-wide conclusions, independent of this receptor: The TCR sequencing and HLA analysis was acknowledged to have included a relatively small number of individuals.

On this clonotype: It has no known antigen specificity. The junction differs from germline at one of its ends, possibly a read error.

CDR1 and CDR2, looked up from the germline V gene (reference sequence), are GTSNPN and SVGIG. The cysteine opens and the phenylalanine closes a CDR3 of 14 amino acids. Just the 42-base CDR3 DNA is kept, in frame starting at base 1. Peripheral blood CD8+ and CD4+ T cells from healthy donors, Susac syndrome patients and multiple sclerosis patients were profiled by high-throughput TCR beta sequencing. Multiple sclerosis controls were treatment-naive patients with stable or active relapsing-remitting disease fulfilling revised McDonald criteria. Bulk CD8+ and CD4+ T cells were purified by magnetic negative isolation, while CD8+ TEMRA cells were enriched using FACS. Blood was collected in EDTA tubes and processed within 24 hours, with PBMCs isolated through density gradient centrifugation. PBMCs intended for TCR sequencing were frozen in liquid nitrogen and were later thawed in a 37 degrees C water bath. A purity of at least 90% was achieved for sorted or isolated CD4+, CD8+ and CD8+ TEMRA cells.

RNA was extracted with the RNeasy kit and about 0.5 to 1 ug was reverse transcribed using random hexamers. TCR beta CDR3 regions were amplified with the immunoSEQ multiplex PCR assay covering 54 Vbeta and 13 Jbeta segments. Bias from PCR amplification was corrected by using a synthetic template baseline for primer optimization and for computational correction. Turning to the authors' computational methods: Only productive sequences were kept, with reads annotated to V, D and J genes according to IMGT and analyzed in immunoSEQ Analyzer. Clonality was calculated as one minus the Shannon entropy normalized by log2 of the number of productive unique sequences. For each patient and control, public and private clones were evaluated among the 100 most prevalent clones. Susac-specific clones were defined as absent from healthy and MS cohorts, about 1,100 published viral clones and other ImmuneACCESS disease sequences. The public reads were quality trimmed at Q25 with fastp and then assembled into clones with MiXCR by TCRdb, keeping productive beta chains. Records with the same CDR3 protein are collapsed into one entry carrying the most frequent genes and DNA. TCRdb assigned the V and J calls; the authors' analysis was not used. The sample data list fewer than 350,000 distinct CDR3 sequences, and 85% of these were observed just once. Jointly, the top ten make up roughly 0.21% of the sample.

Sequencing was performed on CD8+ T cells from PBMCs. This chain joins TRBV30 to TRBJ2-7; a tentative D call is TRBD2 (6 bases match). This receptor was identified in a human donor with multiple sclerosis. The CDR3 amino acid sequence is: CAWGVLGGSYEQYF. The DNA reads as follows: TGTGCCTGGGGTGTACTCGGAGGGTCCTACGAGCAGTACTTC.